The text below deals with one TCR beta chain. Its specificity is unknown. PCR was performed using 60 Vbeta and 13 Jbeta primers. Original methodology: An analysis that came later counted 80 million or so unique TCR beta chains, approximately 11 million shared. Repertoires were generated with immunoSEQ multiplex PCR, while TCRdb's copy carries only in-frame clones and drops some. V and J calls and clone size follow that table, whereas D and trimming were derived from the DNA. The data contain about 200,000 clones, approximately 78% of them singletons. This sample was included in a study of cytomegalovirus exposure and HLA in healthy donors. Study-wide results and caveats: Presence/absence analyses assumed roughly uniform sequencing depth across donors, which may not hold. Available immune exposure information covered CMV serostatus only.

Germline values: CDR1 MNHEY, CDR2 SVGAGI. V lost 4 bases, J lost 5 bases, and 10 bases stayed unmatched. This CDR3 is 15 amino acids long. V usage is TRBV6-5 and J usage is TRBJ2-7; 8 nucleotides match TRBD2. Sequencing input: PBMCs. The clonotype originates from a woman in her thirties or forties in good health and CMV-seronegative. CDR3 sequence: CASSSGAGVDHEQYF. For the CDR3, the DNA is TGTGCCAGCAGTTCGGGAGCGGGAGTCGACCACGAGCAGTACTTC.